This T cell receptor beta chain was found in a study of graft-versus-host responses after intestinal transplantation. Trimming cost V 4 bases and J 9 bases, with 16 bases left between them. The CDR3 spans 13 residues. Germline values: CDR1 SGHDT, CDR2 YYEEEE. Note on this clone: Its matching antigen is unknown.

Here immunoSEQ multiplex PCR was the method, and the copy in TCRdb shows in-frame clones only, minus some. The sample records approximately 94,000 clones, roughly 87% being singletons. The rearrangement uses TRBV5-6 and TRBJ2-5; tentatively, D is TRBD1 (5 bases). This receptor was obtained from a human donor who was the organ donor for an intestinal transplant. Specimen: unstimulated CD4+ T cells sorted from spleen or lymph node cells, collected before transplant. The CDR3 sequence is CASSPTGARAQYF. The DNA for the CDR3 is TGTGCCAGCAGCCCGACTGGGGCCCGTGCCCAGTACTTC.